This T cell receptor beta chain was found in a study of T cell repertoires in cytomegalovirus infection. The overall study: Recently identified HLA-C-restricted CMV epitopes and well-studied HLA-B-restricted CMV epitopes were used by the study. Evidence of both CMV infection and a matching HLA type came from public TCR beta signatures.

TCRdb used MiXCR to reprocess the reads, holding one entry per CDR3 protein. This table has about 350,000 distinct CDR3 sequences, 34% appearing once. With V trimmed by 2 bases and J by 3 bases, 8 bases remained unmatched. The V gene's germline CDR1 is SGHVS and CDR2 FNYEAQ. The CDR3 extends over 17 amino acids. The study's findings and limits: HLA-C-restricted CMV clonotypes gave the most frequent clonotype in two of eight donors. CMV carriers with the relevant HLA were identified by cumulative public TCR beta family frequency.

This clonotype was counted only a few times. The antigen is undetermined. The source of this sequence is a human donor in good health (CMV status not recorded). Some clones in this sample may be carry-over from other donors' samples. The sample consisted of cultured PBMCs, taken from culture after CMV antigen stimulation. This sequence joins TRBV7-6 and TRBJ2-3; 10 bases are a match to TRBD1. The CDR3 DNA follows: TGTGCCAGCAGCTTACCGGGGACAGGGGTTAGGACAGATACGCAGTATTTT. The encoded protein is CASSLPGTGVRTDTQYF.